This T cell receptor (beta chain) is from a study of lymphopenia after photon versus proton radiotherapy. There are 12 residues in the CDR3. Germline CDR1 GTSNPN, CDR2 SVGIG (reference sequence). Between the trimmed V and J ends, which lost 7 bases and 5 bases, there was a span of 13 bases. Here immunoSEQ multiplex PCR was the method, and the copy in TCRdb shows in-frame clones only, minus some. The sample lists 65,000 or so clones, roughly 90% occurring once. The sequences come from peripheral blood, collected from a patient treated with proton-based radiotherapy. This TCR was recovered from a man older than 75 with esophageal cancer. This chain connects TRBV30 to TRBJ2-3; D gene uncertain. CDR3 nucleotide sequence: TGTGCCTCCACGCCCCAACGAGATACGCAGTATTTT. Encoded protein: CASTPQRDTQYF.